Each of the 28 T cell receptor beta chains below was sequenced from the same sample in a study of blood T cell repertoires in COVID-19. Generated by immunoSEQ multiplex PCR, the TCRdb table keeps only in-frame clones and is missing some. Of about 140,000 clones in the sample, under 80% were seen once. Sequenced sample: peripheral blood. Receptors were obtained from a man older than 75 with acute or convalescent COVID-19.

The V and J genes are TRBV27 and TRBJ1-2, with 8 positions matching TRBD1. Germline V gene data show CDR1 as MNHEY and CDR2 as SMNVEV (reference sequence). V dropped 3 bases and J dropped 8; count of bases not matched to a gene: 5. The CDR3 extends over 13 amino acids. CDR3 in DNA: TGTGCCAGCAGTTTTAGGACAGGGACAGGCTACACCTTC. It specifies CASSFRTGTGYTF.

The V gene is TRBV7-6, the J gene TRBJ2-6; D is unclear. The ends were cut back, 1 base at V and 0 bases at J, with 10 bases in the middle. CDR3 length: 17 amino acids. Germline V gene lookup returns CDR1 SGHVS and CDR2 FNYEAQ. CDR3 DNA sequence: TGTGCCAGCAGCTTAGGACTTTCCTCCTCTGGGGCCAACGTCCTGACTTTC. Its translation is CASSLGLSSSGANVLTF.

The J gene is TRBJ2-7, the V gene TRBV30; tentatively, D is TRBD1 (8 bases). With 4 bases removed from V and 6 bases from J, the gap between germline ends came to 16 bases. Germline CDR1 and CDR2: GTSNPN and SVGIG (reference sequence). The CDR3 is 13 amino acids. The CDR3 is CAWKQGGIVEQYF. The CDR3 DNA reads TGTGCCTGGAAACAGGGGGGGATTGTCGAGCAGTACTTC.

The count of this clone is one. V and J are TRBV6-5 and TRBJ1-1, with unresolved D. Between the trimmed V and J ends, which lost 5 bases and 1 base, there was a span of 8 bases. CDR1 is MNHEY and CDR2 is SVGAGI in the germline V gene. CDR3 size: 13 residues. CDR3: CASSKTKNTEAFF. The CDR3 coding sequence is TGTGCCAGCAGTAAGACAAAGAACACTGAAGCTTTCTTT.

This chain joins TRBV4-2 and TRBJ1-4; D remains ambiguous. The V end was cut by 8 bases, the J end by 6 bases, with 19 bases between. CDR1 and CDR2 from the germline V gene are LGHNA and YNFKEQ. The CDR3 runs 15 residues. The CDR3 here is CASRVESVVHEKLFF. CDR3 nucleotide sequence: TGTGCCAGCCGGGTGGAATCAGTCGTCCATGAAAAACTGTTTTTT.

This chain links TRBV5-5 with TRBJ2-5; tentative D call: TRBD2 (6 bases). The CDR3 loop spans 13 amino acids. Germline V CDR1 and CDR2: SGHKS, YYEKEE (reference sequence). The ends were cut back, 2 bases at V and 2 bases at J, with 7 bases in the middle. The CDR3 coding sequence is TGTGCCAGCAGCTTCGGGGGACAAGAGACCCAGTACTTC. Translation gives CASSFGGQETQYF.

The rearrangement joins TRBV28 to TRBJ2-7, with D possibly being TRBD1 (6 bases). The CDR3 consists of 15 residues. Germline V gene lookup returns CDR1 MDHEN and CDR2 SYDVKM. The ends were cut back, 5 bases at V and 1 base at J, with 15 bases in the middle. Written as DNA, the CDR3 is TGTGCCAGCAGTCAGTCCGGGACACTATCCTACGAGCAGTACTTC. As protein: CASSQSGTLSYEQYF.

This chain joins TRBV29-1 and TRBJ2-2; no clear D gene. This CDR3 is 13 amino acids long. V shed 3 bases and J shed 4 bases, with 9 bases lying between them. In germline, CDR1 is SQVTM, CDR2 ANQGSEA. The CDR3: CSVDRGGTGELFF. The CDR3 DNA reads TGCAGCGTTGACCGTGGCGGCACCGGGGAGCTGTTTTTT.

J is TRBJ2-4 and V is TRBV7-9, with 8 bases aligning to TRBD1. Germline V lookup: CDR1 SEHNR, CDR2 FQNEAQ (reference sequence). The CDR3 is 17 residues long. V was pared by 0 bases and J by 3 bases, with 7 bases of the junction left unmatched. CDR3 DNA: TGTGCCAGCAGCTTAGCGGGTGGACAGGGCCTCAAAAACATTCAGTACTTC. Its translation: CASSLAGGQGLKNIQYF.

Only one count was recorded for this clone. The chain employs TRBV28 and TRBJ2-7; 9 bases agree with TRBD2. Looked up from germline, CDR1 is MDHEN and CDR2 is SYDVKM. This CDR3 has 15 amino acids. The junction had 6 bases not matched to a gene; V was cut back by 5 bases and J by 1 base. The CDR3 coding sequence is TGTGCCAGCAGTCTGCCTAGCGGGGTTTCCTACGAGCAGTACTTC. Translation: CASSLPSGVSYEQYF. The full variable domain, with the rest looked up from reference TRBV28 and TRBJ2-7, is DVKVTQSSRYLVKRTGEKVFLECVQDMDHENMFWYRQDPGLGLRLIYFSYDVKMKEKGDIPEGYSVSREKKERFSLILESASTNQTSMYLCASSLPSGVSYEQYFGPGTRLTVT.

DNA for the CDR3: TGTGCCAGCAGTTCGGGACAGGGTCGGGAAAAACTGTTTTTT. This codes for CASSSGQGREKLFF. The V gene is TRBV28, the J gene TRBJ1-4, with 9 bases aligning to TRBD1. The V segment lost 4 bases and the J segment 8 bases; nucleotides outside the gene matches: 5. Germline V gene sequence: CDR1 MDHEN, CDR2 SYDVKM. This CDR3 contains 14 residues.

The chain couples TRBV6-6 to TRBJ1-2; 8 nucleotides match TRBD1. The CDR3 is made up of 14 amino acids. Germline V gene data show CDR1 as MNHNY and CDR2 as SVGAGI (reference sequence). Germline trimming cut 4 bases from V and 5 bases from J; bases unmatched to any gene: 6. CDR3 in amino acids: CASSWIGQGYGYTF. The CDR3 region has the DNA TGTGCCAGCAGTTGGATAGGACAGGGATATGGCTACACCTTC.

The CDR3 region has the DNA TGTGCCAGCAGGCCCCCTATTAGAGCGGGGGGGCCCAATGAGCAGTTCTTC. Amino acid sequence: CASRPPIRAGGPNEQFF. The chain combines TRBV11-3 with TRBJ2-1; 10 positions agree with TRBD2. Trimming cost V 6 bases and J 6 bases; bases outside gene matches: 14. This CDR3 spans 17 amino acids. The germline V gene encodes CDR1 SGHNT and CDR2 YENEEA.

This clone was observed a few times. The gene calls are TRBV3-1 (or the pseudogene TRBV3-2) and TRBJ2-1; perhaps TRBD2 as D (5 bases). CDR1 LGHDT and CDR2 YNNKEL come from the germline V gene (reference sequence). V was trimmed by 4 bases and J by 9 bases, leaving 13 bases between them. The CDR3 length is 13 residues. CDR3 sequence: CASSRQIGLEQFF. The CDR3 DNA reads TGTGCCAGCAGCCGCCAGATCGGACTTGAGCAGTTCTTC.

This rearrangement joins TRBV5-4 to TRBJ2-7; weak D call: TRBD1 (7 bases). V lost 4 bases to trimming and J lost 1 base, with 21 bases between them. Germline V gene lookup returns CDR1 SGHNT and CDR2 YYREEE (reference sequence). The CDR3 totals 17 residues. CDR3 nucleotides: TGTGCCAGCAGCCGAGCCCGGGGGTCGACAGGGTCCTACGAGCAGTACTTC. Its protein is CASSRARGSTGSYEQYF.

This chain joins TRBV19 and TRBJ1-2; the match to TRBD1 covers 9 bases. CDR1 and CDR2 (germline): LNHDA, SQIVND (reference sequence). The CDR3 spans 16 residues. Trimming at V came to 5 bases and at J to 4 bases, leaving 11 bases not matched to a gene. CDR3 nucleotide sequence: TGTGCCAGTAGTTCTGCCTCGGGACAGGGCGGCTATGGCTACACCTTC. Residues: CASSSASGQGGYGYTF. The full variable domain, with the rest looked up from reference TRBV19 and TRBJ1-2, is DGGITQSPKYLFRKEGQNVTLSCEQNLNHDAMYWYRQDPGQGLRLIYYSQIVNDFQKGDIAEGYSVSREKKESFPLTVTSAQKNPTAFYLCASSSASGQGGYGYTFGSGTRLTVV.

The gene calls are TRBV10-3 and TRBJ2-2; D possibly corresponds to TRBD1 (6 bases). This CDR3 is 14 amino acids long. The V end was cut by 10 bases, the J end by 2 bases, with 14 bases between. Germline CDR1 is ENHRY and CDR2 is SYGVKD. For the CDR3, the DNA is TGTGCCACCCAGAAACAGGGAAACACCGGGGAGCTGTTTTTT. As protein: CATQKQGNTGELFF.

CDR3 nucleotides: TGCGCCAGCAGCCCAGAAGGAGGTCAGCCCCAGCATTTT. Protein sequence: CASSPEGGQPQHF. The J gene is TRBJ1-5, the V gene TRBV5-1, with D uncertain. This CDR3 spans 13 amino acids. V was clipped by 4 bases and J by 6 bases, with 11 bases between them. From germline, CDR1 is SGHRS and CDR2 YFSETQ.

Of note for this clone: At one of its ends the junction is not consistent with the germline gene, which may arise from a read error. V and J are TRBV6-1 and TRBJ1-1; D is unresolved. This CDR3 region has 16 residues. Per germline, CDR1 MNHNS and CDR2 SASEGT. The CDR3, as DNA: TGTGCCAGCAGCGAAGCAGGCAGCAGAGGGAACACTGAAGCTTTCTTT. This gives the protein CASSEAGSRGNTEAFF.

The rearrangement uses TRBV5-1 and TRBJ1-1; TRBD1 matches at 8 bases. Germline lookup yields CDR1 SGHRS and CDR2 YFSETQ. The CDR3 contains 14 residues. V was pared by 1 base and J by 6 bases, with 5 bases of the junction left unmatched. The CDR3, as DNA: TGCGCCAGCAGCTTGAGGCAGGGGGCCTCTGAAGCTTTCTTT. The encoded protein is CASSLRQGASEAFF.

CDR3 in amino acids: CASSTPGLAGGQQETQYF. The CDR3 DNA is TGTGCCAGTAGTACCCCGGGACTAGCGGGGGGCCAGCAAGAGACCCAGTACTTC. The rearrangement uses TRBV19 and TRBJ2-5; TRBD2 matches 15 bases. V lost 4 bases and J lost 2; bases outside the gene matches: 8. Germline lookup yields CDR1 LNHDA and CDR2 SQIVND (reference sequence). This CDR3 contains 18 residues. The variable domain in full, with the rest retrieved from reference TRBV19 and TRBJ2-5, is DGGITQSPKYLFRKEGQNVTLSCEQNLNHDAMYWYRQDPGQGLRLIYYSQIVNDFQKGDIAEGYSVSREKKESFPLTVTSAQKNPTAFYLCASSTPGLAGGQQETQYFGPGTRLLVL.

This chain links TRBV5-1 with TRBJ2-3; D is unresolved. This CDR3 is 15 amino acids long. Germline-derived CDR1 and CDR2 are SGHRS and YFSETQ. Trimming took off 0 bases at V and 3 bases at J, with 11 bases between the two ends. This chain's CDR3 is CASSLGQRGTDTQYF. For the CDR3, the DNA is TGCGCCAGCAGCTTGGGCCAGAGAGGAACAGATACGCAGTATTTT.

This clone was picked up a small number of times. The chain is built from TRBV19 and TRBJ1-1, with D hard to call. The CDR3 contains 15 residues. The germline V and J ends were trimmed by 8 bases and 3 bases, with 19 bases remaining between them. CDR1 is LNHDA, CDR2 SQIVND, per germline (reference sequence). CDR3 sequence reads: CASRRSPAGDTEAFF. CDR3 DNA: TGTGCCAGTCGAAGATCCCCGGCGGGAGACACTGAAGCTTTCTTT. The whole variable domain, remainder taken from reference TRBV19 and TRBJ1-1, is DGGITQSPKYLFRKEGQNVTLSCEQNLNHDAMYWYRQDPGQGLRLIYYSQIVNDFQKGDIAEGYSVSREKKESFPLTVTSAQKNPTAFYLCASRRSPAGDTEAFFGQGTRLTVV.

This chain links TRBV7-6 with TRBJ2-7; D is uncertain. The CDR3 sequence is 12 residues long. Trimming cost V 4 bases and J 2 bases, with 6 bases left between them. Looked up from germline, CDR1 is SGHVS and CDR2 is FNYEAQ. The CDR3 is CASSSPTYEQYF. As DNA, the CDR3 is TGTGCCAGCAGCTCCCCCACCTACGAGCAGTACTTC.

The chain employs TRBV9 and TRBJ2-7; D might be TRBD2 (6 bases). The CDR3 runs to 16 residues. In germline, CDR1 is SGDLS, CDR2 YYNGEE. V was cut by 0 bases and J by 2 bases, with 15 bases left in between. In DNA, the CDR3 is TGTGCCAGCAGCGTAGGAGGAGGGGACGGGACCTACGAGCAGTACTTC. This sequence encodes CASSVGGGDGTYEQYF.

The chain uses TRBV28 and TRBJ1-2, with TRBD1 identical over 8 bases. CDR3 size: 14 residues. V dropped 5 bases and J dropped 5; count of bases not matched to a gene: 7. Germline values: CDR1 MDHEN, CDR2 SYDVKM. The DNA of the CDR3 is TGTGCCAGCAGTAGGACAGGGAAAGTTTATGGCTACACCTTC. This translates into CASSRTGKVYGYTF.

V is TRBV9 and J is TRBJ1-1; D uncertain. Germline CDR1 and CDR2: SGDLS and YYNGEE. The CDR3 covers 15 residues. V was cut by 2 bases and J by 1 base, with 12 bases left in between. Here the CDR3 DNA reads TGTGCCAGCAGCGTGCTTAGTCTAGGGAACACTGAAGCTTTCTTT. It codes for CASSVLSLGNTEAFF. Complete variable domain (other parts from reference TRBV9 and TRBJ1-1): DSGVTQTPKHLITATGQRVTLRCSPRSGDLSVYWYQQSLDQGLQFLIQYYNGEERAKGNILERFSAQQFPDLHSELNLSSLELGDSALYFCASSVLSLGNTEAFFGQGTRLTVV.

The V gene is TRBV11-3, the J gene TRBJ2-2; D is possibly TRBD1 (5 bases). The V gene lost 5 bases and the J gene lost 7 bases, with 17 bases spanning the gap. CDR1 and CDR2 (germline): SGHNT, YENEEA. The CDR3 length is 15 residues. The CDR3 sequence: CASSARQGAVGELFF. The CDR3 nucleotides read TGTGCCAGCAGCGCTAGACAAGGGGCTGTCGGGGAGCTGTTTTTT.